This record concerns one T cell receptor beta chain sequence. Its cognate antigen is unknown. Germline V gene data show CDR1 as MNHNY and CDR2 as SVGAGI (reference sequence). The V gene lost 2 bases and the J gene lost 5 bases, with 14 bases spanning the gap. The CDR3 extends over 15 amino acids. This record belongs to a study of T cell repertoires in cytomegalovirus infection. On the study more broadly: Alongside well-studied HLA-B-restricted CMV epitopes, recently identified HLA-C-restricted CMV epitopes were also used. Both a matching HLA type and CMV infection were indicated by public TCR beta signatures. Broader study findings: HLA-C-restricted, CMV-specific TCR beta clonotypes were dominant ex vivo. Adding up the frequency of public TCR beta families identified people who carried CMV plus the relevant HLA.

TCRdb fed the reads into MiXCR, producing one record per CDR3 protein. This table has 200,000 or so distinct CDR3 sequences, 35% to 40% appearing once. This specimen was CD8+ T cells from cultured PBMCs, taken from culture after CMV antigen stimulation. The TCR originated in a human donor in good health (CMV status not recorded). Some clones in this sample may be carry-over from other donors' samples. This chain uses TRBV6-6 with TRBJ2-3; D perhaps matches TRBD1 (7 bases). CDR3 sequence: CASSYAGTGEDTQYF. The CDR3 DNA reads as TGTGCCAGCAGTTACGCGGGAACAGGGGAAGATACGCAGTATTTT.